This TCR beta chain was sequenced during a study of shared clonotypes between healthy human individuals. Comments on this clone: One end of the junction is discordant with germline, which a read error may explain. In the same sample, other DNA sequences code for this CDR3.

Deep-level settings were used for running the assay. Sequencing was performed with immunoSEQ multiplex PCR; in TCRdb, only in-frame clones are kept and a portion is missing. The sample lists millions of clones, 85% to 95% occurring once. CDR1 is DFQATT, CDR2 SNEGSKA, per germline (reference sequence). This CDR3 region has 10 residues. The receptor comes from a young man in good health. The specimen was naive CD4+ T cells sorted from blood. The sample's subset: CD45RA+ positively selected. V is TRBV20-1 and J is TRBJ2-7, with D possibly called TRBD1 or TRBD2 (5 bases each). For the CDR3, the DNA is TGCAGTGCTAGAGGGGACGAGCAATACTTC. This codes for CSARGDEQYF.